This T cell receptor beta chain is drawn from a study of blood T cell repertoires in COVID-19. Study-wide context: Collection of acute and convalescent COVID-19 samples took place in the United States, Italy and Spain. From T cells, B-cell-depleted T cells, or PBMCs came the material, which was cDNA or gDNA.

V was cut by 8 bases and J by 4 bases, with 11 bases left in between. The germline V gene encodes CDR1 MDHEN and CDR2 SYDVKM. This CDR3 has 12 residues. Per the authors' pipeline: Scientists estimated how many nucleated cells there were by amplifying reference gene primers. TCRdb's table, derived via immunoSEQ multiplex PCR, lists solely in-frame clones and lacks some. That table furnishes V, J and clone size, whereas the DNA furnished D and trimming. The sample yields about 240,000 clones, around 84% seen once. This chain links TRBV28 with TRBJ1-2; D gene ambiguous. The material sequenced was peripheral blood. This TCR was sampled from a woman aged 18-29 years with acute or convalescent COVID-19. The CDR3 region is CASGDPLYGYTF. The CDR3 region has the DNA TGTGCCAGCGGAGACCCTCTCTATGGCTACACCTTC.